This T cell receptor (beta chain) is drawn from a study of T cells in Graves' hyperthyroidism and ophthalmopathy. In regard to this clonotype: What it binds is unknown.

V lost 3 bases and J lost 4; bases outside the gene matches: 7. CDR3 length: 16 residues. The germline gives CDR1 PRHDT, CDR2 FYEKMQ (reference sequence). Study results and caveats: Among thyroid clonotypes expanded above 0.001, most also appeared in blood.

There were TCR beta CDR3 regions amplified from RNA transcripts. A first-round RT-PCR of the TCR CDR3 used the HTBI primer set. One entry per CDR3 protein results from TCRdb running MiXCR on the multiplex PCR reads. The data hold roughly 630,000 distinct CDR3 sequences, with around a sixth observed a single time. The sample was blood. The receptor was isolated from a woman between 25 and 40 years old with Graves' hyperthyroidism. The chain carries TRBV13 and TRBJ2-2; 8 nucleotides line up with TRBD1. CDR3 nucleotides: TGTGCCAGCAGCTTCCCCAGGGGGCCTACCACCGGGGAGCTGTTTTTT. Residues: CASSFPRGPTTGELFF.